This TCR beta chain is from a study of brain T cells in children with intractable seizures. Surgery cases with the highest brain T cell transcript signatures were chosen for sequencing. The repertoire was sequenced with immunoSEQ multiplex PCR; TCRdb's copy has only in-frame clones and lacks some. Of tens of thousands of clones in the sample, roughly 91% were seen once. Germline V gene sequence: CDR1 PRHDT, CDR2 FYEKMQ (reference sequence). The length of the CDR3 is 14 residues. The ends lost 5 bases at V and 5 bases at J; junction bases unmatched: 8. This clonotype was sampled from a boy younger than two with tuberous sclerosis and intractable seizures. The chain has TRBV13 and TRBJ2-5; TRBD1 matches at 7 bases. The sample in question was peripheral blood, obtained at surgery. This CDR3 reads CASSITGALETQYF. The CDR3 DNA is TGTGCCAGCAGCATCACAGGGGCCCTGGAGACCCAGTACTTC.